The clone carrying this TCR beta chain has just one count. Profiling relied on immunoSEQ multiplex PCR, and the TCRdb table lists in-frame clones only, not all of them. The sample has over 200,000 clones; around four fifths are singletons. This entry comes from a study of blood T cell repertoires in COVID-19. Study summary: The United States, Italy and Spain provided the acute and convalescent COVID-19 samples.

CDR3 length: 17 amino acids. Germline V gene lookup returns CDR1 MNHEY and CDR2 SMNVEV (reference sequence). The junction had 10 bases not matched to a gene; V was cut back by 2 bases and J by 8 bases. The sequence came from a man aged 40-55 years with active or convalescent COVID-19. The specimen was peripheral blood. The V and J genes are TRBV27 and TRBJ2-1; TRBD2 agrees at 12 bases. CDR3 nucleotides: TGTGCCAGCAGTTTAACCCTAGCTAGCGGGGGGGGCGATGAGCAGTTCTTC. Its translation is CASSLTLASGGGDEQFF.